This T cell receptor (beta chain) derives from a study of siplizumab effects on memory and regulatory T cells. Overall study findings and caveats: Proof of suppressive function in proliferating Tregs from siplizumab cultures was not established. A minor fraction of alloreactive clones, and no more, mapped to unstimulated subsets.

Clones were read by immunoSEQ multiplex PCR, and TCRdb kept only the in-frame ones, dropping some. The sample includes under 110,000 clones, approximately 91% of them seen just once. Regarding this clone: What it binds is unknown.

Germline-derived CDR1 and CDR2 are SGHRS and YFSETQ. Trimming took 4 bases from V and 1 from J, leaving 8 bases between them. The CDR3 has 13 amino acids. This receptor was obtained from a human donor in good health. The sequenced sample consisted of non-Treg CD4+ T cells sorted from blood. The chain employs TRBV5-1 and TRBJ1-1, with no clear D. Written as DNA, the CDR3 is TGCGCCAGCAGCGGCCAGCAGAACACTGAAGCTTTCTTT. Protein sequence: CASSGQQNTEAFF.